A selection of T cell receptor beta chains follows, all from one sample in a study of PD-1 blockade in classical Hodgkin lymphoma. Libraries were prepared by immunoSEQ multiplex PCR; TCRdb keeps only in-frame clonotypes and omits some of them. The sample holds around 31,000 clones, about 85% seen once. The sample here was CD4+ T cells from blood, taken at baseline. The receptors here all came from a human donor with classical Hodgkin lymphoma. Both conserved end residues are part of each CDR3. D genes are given only for firm matches. Part of the rows lack a size; the others show once, few, many or a class for expanded clones.

>-|-|TRBV4-3|TRBJ2-5
TGCGCCAGCAGCCGATGGGACGGCCAAGAGACCCAGTACTTC
CASSRWDGQETQYF
>-|once|TRBV29-1|TRBJ1-2
TGCAGCGTTGCCTTTTCGGATTATGGCTACACCTTC
CSVAFSDYGYTF
>-|few|TRBV19|TRBJ2-7
TGTGCCAGTAGTATAGGGCGGCGGGGCTCCTACGAGCAGTACTTC
CASSIGRRGSYEQYF
>TRBD1|-|TRBV5-8|TRBJ1-1
TGTGCCAGCAGCTCGTACCCGGGACAGAAGAACACTGAAGCTTTCTTT
CASSSYPGQKNTEAFF
>-|-|TRBV27|TRBJ1-2
TGTGCCAGCAGTTCCGGACTAAAGTCCCGGGGTGGCTACACCTTC
CASSSGLKSRGGYTF
>TRBD1|once|TRBV7-6|TRBJ1-6
TGTGCCAGCAGCCCCCGGACAGGGAATGGTTCACCCCTCCACTTT
CASSPRTGNGSPLHF
>-|-|TRBV9|TRBJ1-1
TGTGCCAGCAGTCCGTGGGTGAACACTGAAGCTTTCTTT
CASSPWVNTEAFF
>-|-|TRBV10-3|TRBJ2-6
TGTGCCACGATGGAGGCTGGGGGAGCCAACGTCCTGACTTTC
CATMEAGGANVLTF
>TRBD1|-|TRBV5-6|TRBJ2-5
TGTGCCAGCAGCTTGGGACAGGGGGTATCGGAGACCCAGTACTTC
CASSLGQGVSETQYF
>TRBD2|-|TRBV6-4|TRBJ2-1
TGTGCCAGCAGTGACCGAGGGCTAGCGGGAGGACCTTATCCCGGCAATGAGCAGTTCTTC
CASSDRGLAGGPYPGNEQFF
>-|-|TRBV10-3|TRBJ1-2
TGTGCCACCGCCCCACGGGGTTTGAGCTATGGCTACACCTTC
CATAPRGLSYGYTF
>-|-|TRBV11-2|TRBJ1-5
TGTGCCAGCAGCCCGAATAGCAATCAGCCCCAGCATTTT
CASSPNSNQPQHF
>-|-|TRBV11-3|TRBJ1-4
TGTGCCAGCAGCTCGAGGGTCGGAGAAAAACTGTTTTTT
CASSSRVGEKLFF
>-|-|TRBV30|TRBJ1-2
TGTGCCTGGACTAGCGGGATCGCTAACTATGGCTACACCTTC
CAWTSGIANYGYTF
>-|-|TRBV7-2|TRBJ2-3
TGTGCCAGCAGCTTTGTTGGCAGAGATACGCAGTATTTT
CASSFVGRDTQYF
>-|-|TRBV28|TRBJ1-2
TGTGCCAGCAGTTTGTTAAGGGGTGGCTACACCTTC
CASSLLRGGYTF
>-|-|TRBV6-5|TRBJ2-3
TGTGCCAGCAGCTACAAAGGCGCAGATACGCAGTATTTT
CASSYKGADTQYF
>-|-|TRBV18|TRBJ2-7
TGTGCCAGCTCACCACCGACCTCGTCGGGCGAGCAGTACTTC
CASSPPTSSGEQYF
>TRBD1|-|TRBV6-5|TRBJ1-5
TGTGCCAGCAGTGGGACAGGGGGCTTCAATCAGCCCCAGCATTTT
CASSGTGGFNQPQHF
>TRBD1|once|TRBV5-1|TRBJ2-7
TGCGCCAGCAGCCCGGGACAGGGTTTGGGGTACGAGCAGTACTTC
CASSPGQGLGYEQYF
>TRBD2|-|TRBV9|TRBJ2-1
TGTGCCAGCAGCACAACCGGGACTAGCGGTGGTGAGCAGTTCTTC
CASSTTGTSGGEQFF
>TRBD1|-|TRBV6-4|TRBJ1-2
TGTGCCAGCAGTGAACTACAGGGGAAGGGCGGCTACACCTTC
CASSELQGKGGYTF
>-|-|TRBV10-3|TRBJ1-2
TGTGCCATCAGTGACCGGGACGTGAGTCCCGGCTACACCTTC
CAISDRDVSPGYTF
>-|few|TRBV27|TRBJ2-7
TGTGCCAGCAGACGAACTCCGGGACGGACCTACGAGCAGTACTTC
CASRRTPGRTYEQYF
>-|-|TRBV11-2|TRBJ2-1
TGTGCCAGCAGCTTACGGAGAAGCTCCTACAATGAGCAGTTCTTC
CASSLRRSSYNEQFF
>-|-|TRBV6-6|TRBJ2-7
TGTGCCAGCAGTAACTCAAAATCCTACGAGCAGTACTTC
CASSNSKSYEQYF
>-|-|TRBV5-5|TRBJ1-3
TGTGCCAGCAGGCAGCAGGGGCTTACTGGAAACACCATATATTTT
CASRQQGLTGNTIYF
>-|-|TRBV6-6|TRBJ2-7
TGTGCCAGCAGTCCCGGGGGAGCCTCCTACGAGCAGTACTTC
CASSPGGASYEQYF
>-|-|TRBV6-1|TRBJ2-7
TGTGCCAGCAGCCTAGGGGGAGGAGAGCAGTACTTC
CASSLGGGEQYF
>TRBD1|-|TRBV5-5|TRBJ2-7
TGTGCCAGCAGCCTACCTCTCTCTGGGACAGGGTCCTCCTACGAGCAGTACTTC
CASSLPLSGTGSSYEQYF
>-|-|TRBV14|TRBJ2-1
TGTGCCAGCAGCCGAGAGATGGCAGGGTCCTACAATGAGCAGTTCTTC
CASSREMAGSYNEQFF
>-|-|TRBV7-2|TRBJ2-2
TGTGCCAGCAGGACGAACACCGGGGAGCTGTTTTTT
CASRTNTGELFF
>-|few|TRBV7-2|TRBJ1-5
TGTGCCAGCAGCCTGCATAAGGGCAATCAGCCCCAGCATTTT
CASSLHKGNQPQHF
>TRBD2|-|TRBV28|TRBJ2-2
TGTGCCAGCAGCGGGGGGGCAGGGAGGTTAGGGAACACCGGGGAGCTGTTTTTT
CASSGGAGRLGNTGELFF
>-|-|TRBV10-2|TRBJ2-2
TGCGCCAGCAGTGGCCACACCGCGCCGAACACCGGGGAGCTGTTTTTT
CASSGHTAPNTGELFF
>TRBD2|once|TRBV6-5|TRBJ2-7
TGTGCCAGCAGAAGACTAGCGACGACCTACGAGCAGTACTTC
CASRRLATTYEQYF
>-|-|TRBV5-1|TRBJ1-2
TGCGCCAGCAGCTTGGAGGCCCATATCGGCGACTATGGCTACACCTTC
CASSLEAHIGDYGYTF
>-|-|TRBV19|TRBJ1-2
TGTGCCAGTAGAGGTCCTTTCGGCTACACCTTC
CASRGPFGYTF
>TRBD2|-|TRBV7-9|TRBJ2-7
TGTGCCAGCAGCTTGGGACTAGCCTCCGAGCAGTACTTC
CASSLGLASEQYF
>-|-|TRBV28|TRBJ1-5
TGTGCCACAGACGGAGGGGGGCAGCCCCAGCATTTT
CATDGGGQPQHF
>-|-|TRBV11-3|TRBJ2-2
TGTGCCAGCAGCTTAGTGGATACCGGGGAGCTGTTTTTT
CASSLVDTGELFF
>-|-|TRBV6-5|TRBJ1-1
TGTGCCAGCAGTTATCTAGAGATTAACACTGAAGCTTTCTTT
CASSYLEINTEAFF
>-|-|TRBV30|TRBJ1-1
TGTGCCTGGAGTGTTTGGGGAAGAGACACTGAAGCTTTCTTT
CAWSVWGRDTEAFF
>TRBD2|-|TRBV6-5|TRBJ2-7
TGTGCCAGCACCCGCTTGGGGGAGGGGTACGAGCAGTACTTC
CASTRLGEGYEQYF
>TRBD2|-|TRBV19|TRBJ2-2
TGTGCCAGTAGTCCCCTGGGACTAGCGGAGAACACCGGGGAGCTGTTTTTT
CASSPLGLAENTGELFF
>-|-|TRBV6-5|TRBJ1-2
TGTGCCAGCAGTTATCGGACTAACTATGGCTACACCTTC
CASSYRTNYGYTF
>TRBD1|-|TRBV28|TRBJ1-5
TGTGCCAGCAGTCATCCTTCAGGGGGCGAACAGCCCCAGCATTTT
CASSHPSGGEQPQHF
>-|once|TRBV9|TRBJ1-5
TGTGCCAGCAGCGTGGGGGGAGGGCAGCCCCAGCATTTT
CASSVGGGQPQHF
>-|-|TRBV7-2|TRBJ1-1
TGTGCCAGCAGCTTAGCCATTATAGGGCCGGGAACTGAAGCTTTCTTT
CASSLAIIGPGTEAFF
>-|-|TRBV6-5|TRBJ1-3
TGTGCCAGCAGTTACGACACGCGCTCTGGAAACACCATATATTTT
CASSYDTRSGNTIYF
>-|-|TRBV6-4|TRBJ2-7
TGTGCCAGCAGAGTAGGGGGATCCTACGAGCAGTACTTC
CASRVGGSYEQYF
>-|-|TRBV11-3|TRBJ2-2
TGTGCCAGCAGCCCAAAAATACGATACACCGGGGAGCTGTTTTTT
CASSPKIRYTGELFF
>TRBD1|-|TRBV19|TRBJ1-2
TGTGCCGCAACAGGGGCTTCCACATATGGCTACACCTTC
CAATGASTYGYTF
>-|-|TRBV27|TRBJ2-5
TGTGCCAGCAGTTTATCGCGACAGGGAGGAGAGACCCAGTACTTC
CASSLSRQGGETQYF
>-|-|TRBV18|TRBJ1-2
TGTGCCAGCTCACCCGTTCTGGGTGGCTACACCTTC
CASSPVLGGYTF
>-|-|TRBV11-2|TRBJ2-7
TGTGCCAGCAGCTTACTAAGCGGCAGCTACGAGCAGTACTTC
CASSLLSGSYEQYF
>-|-|TRBV6-1|TRBJ2-1
TGTGCCAGCAGTGAGCCCGAAATCCCCCAGGTTGGCGATGAGCAGTTCTTC
CASSEPEIPQVGDEQFF
>-|-|TRBV5-1|TRBJ2-4
TGCGCCAGCAGCTTGGACGCACAGACCAAAAACATTCAGTACTTC
CASSLDAQTKNIQYF
>TRBD1|few|TRBV2|TRBJ1-5
TGTGCCAGCAGTGTCGAGGGACAGATGAATCAGCCCCAGCATTTT
CASSVEGQMNQPQHF